A single sample gave rise to the 17 T cell receptor beta chains below, sequenced in a study of blood T cell repertoires in COVID-19. Sequencing used immunoSEQ multiplex PCR; TCRdb keeps in-frame clones, though not all of them. Altogether a few hundred thousand clones are present, around 84% being singletons, with the ten largest covering roughly 4%. The sample taken for sequencing was PBMCs or T cells enriched from blood (not recorded which). These TCRs come from a man aged 25 to 40 with acute COVID-19.

V gene TRBV29-1 combines with J gene TRBJ2-3; TRBD1 might be the D (6 bases). Germline lookup yields CDR1 SQVTM and CDR2 ANQGSEA. V was cut by 6 bases and J by 2 bases, with 18 bases left in between. The CDR3 consists of 15 residues. The CDR3 region is CSVYTPRGTTDTQYF. CDR3 DNA: TGCAGCGTCTACACCCCGAGGGGGACCACAGATACGCAGTATTTT.

The chain uses TRBV15 and TRBJ2-7; the D gene is possibly TRBD2 (6 bases). Trimming took off 3 bases at V and 2 bases at J, with 11 bases between the two ends. Germline V gene data show CDR1 as LNHNV and CDR2 as YYDKDF (reference sequence). The CDR3 covers 14 residues. The CDR3 DNA follows: TGTGCCACCAGCAGCGGCGGGGAGCCCTACGAGCAGTACGTC. Translation gives CATSSGGEPYEQYV.

This clone was recorded only once. The chain couples TRBV7-7 to TRBJ2-5, with D perhaps TRBD2 (7 bases). Germline assignment: CDR1 SSHAT and CDR2 FNYEAQ (reference sequence). The CDR3 runs to 15 residues. Trimming pared 0 bases from V and 7 bases from J, leaving 15 bases between. CDR3 region: CASSLAGGGRGTQYF. The CDR3 DNA follows: TGTGCCAGCAGCTTAGCGGGCGGGGGCAGAGGGACCCAGTACTTC.

The rearrangement links TRBV27 to TRBJ2-3; TRBD2 is a possible D gene (6 bases). This CDR3 has 14 residues. Per germline, CDR1 MNHEY and CDR2 SMNVEV (reference sequence). V lost 8 bases and J lost 2, with 14 bases in between. The CDR3 sequence: CASGWRDFTDTQYF. The DNA of the CDR3 is TGTGCCAGCGGGTGGCGGGATTTCACAGATACGCAGTATTTT.

This clone has only a few counts. The rearrangement uses TRBV11-2 and TRBJ2-2; 7 positions agree with TRBD1. Germline CDR1 SGHAT, CDR2 FQNNGV. The V and J ends lost 6 bases and 10 bases, in that order; junction bases with no gene match: 5. CDR3 size: 12 residues. The CDR3 is CASSSTGKELFF. The CDR3, as DNA: TGTGCCAGCAGTTCGACAGGGAAGGAGCTGTTTTTT.

This chain connects TRBV4-1 to TRBJ1-2; 11 positions agree with TRBD1. The V segment lost 3 bases and the J segment 7 bases; nucleotides outside the gene matches: 10. Germline V CDR1 and CDR2: MGHRA, YSYEKL. This CDR3 is 16 amino acids long. The DNA for the CDR3 is TGCGCCAGCAGCCAGGGTAGGGACAGGGGGAGTTCTGGCTACACCTTC. As protein: CASSQGRDRGSSGYTF.

In this sample, this clone turned up once. J is TRBJ1-2 and V is TRBV5-5; the match to TRBD1 covers 9 bases. This CDR3 is built from 14 residues. V was pared by 5 bases and J by 4 bases, with 6 bases of the junction left unmatched. Germline values: CDR1 SGHKS, CDR2 YYEKEE (reference sequence). CDR3 bases: TGTGCCAGCAGAGACCAGGACAGGGGCTATGGCTACACCTTC. It is translated as CASRDQDRGYGYTF.

A remark on this clone: Other nucleotide sequences from this sample produce the same CDR3. This chain links TRBV6-5 with TRBJ1-1; D is unresolved. CDR1 is MNHEY, CDR2 SVGAGI, per germline. This CDR3 contains 14 residues. V was pared by 0 bases and J by 2 bases, with 7 bases between. CDR3 protein: CASSYSRGNTEAFF. DNA for the CDR3: TGTGCCAGCAGTTACTCACGGGGAAACACTGAAGCTTTCTTT.

The chain joins TRBV29-1 to TRBJ2-7; perhaps TRBD1 as D (6 bases). Germline CDR1 and CDR2: SQVTM and ANQGSEA. Trimming stripped 3 bases from V and 3 bases from J, with 18 bases between. This CDR3 contains 15 residues. CDR3 sequence: CSVDLSTGYIYEQYV. The CDR3 nucleotides read TGCAGCGTTGACCTATCGACAGGTTACATCTACGAGCAGTACGTC.

Points on this clone: Germline is not matched at one junction end, which may reflect a read error. V and J are TRBV5-1 and TRBJ2-3, with TRBD2 matching 14 bases. Germline CDR1 SGHRS, CDR2 YFSETQ. The CDR3 sequence is 17 residues long. This chain's CDR3 is CASSTGLAGVGIDTQYF. CDR3 DNA sequence: TGTGCCAGCAGCACGGGACTAGCGGGAGTGGGGATAGATACGCAGTATTTT.

The V call is TRBV7-9, the J call TRBJ1-4; 7 nucleotides align to TRBD1. The CDR3 extends over 17 amino acids. Trimming removed 6 bases from V and 7 bases from J; junction bases left unmatched: 17. Germline V gives CDR1 SEHNR, CDR2 FQNEAQ (reference sequence). The CDR3 coding sequence is TGTGCCAGCAGTCTAAGCCCCAGGGGGGCGAGTGGTGAAAAACTGTTTTTT. This translates into CASSLSPRGASGEKLFF.

The chain links TRBV19 to TRBJ1-2; D is ambiguous. Germline V CDR1 and CDR2: LNHDA, SQIVND (reference sequence). The CDR3 length is 14 residues. The ends were cut back, 1 base at V and 8 bases at J, with 14 bases in the middle. The CDR3 DNA is TGTGCCAGTAGTATAGCGCGGGGTCGTGGAGGCTACACCTTC. Amino acids: CASSIARGRGGYTF.

V and J are TRBV7-9 and TRBJ2-2; the D is unclear. Per germline, CDR1 SEHNR and CDR2 FQNEAQ (reference sequence). The CDR3 is made up of 12 amino acids. Trimming cost V 5 bases and J 3 bases, with 4 bases left between them. The CDR3 DNA sequence: TGTGCCAGCAGCCCAGACACCGGGGAGCTGTTTTTT. Protein sequence: CASSPDTGELFF.

The CDR3: CASSFFPLLAGGADTQYF. CDR3 coding DNA: TGTGCCAGCAGCTTCTTCCCCCTGCTAGCGGGAGGAGCAGATACGCAGTATTTT. The V call is TRBV7-6, the J call TRBJ2-3, with 11 nucleotides matching TRBD2. The CDR3 runs to 18 residues. Per germline, CDR1 SGHVS and CDR2 FNYEAQ. J was trimmed by 4 bases and V by 3 bases; bases with no gene match: 12.

The rearrangement links TRBV2 to TRBJ1-3; 11 nucleotides line up with TRBD1. The CDR3 loop spans 14 amino acids. V lost 4 bases and J lost 8; bases outside the gene matches: 4. Germline lookup yields CDR1 SNHLY and CDR2 FYNNEI. The CDR3 spells CASSGRDRGYTIYF. In nucleotides, the CDR3 is TGTGCCAGCAGTGGGCGGGACAGGGGGTACACCATATATTTT.

This clone was detected a few times. The chain uses TRBV19 and TRBJ1-1; weak D call: TRBD1 (5 bases). The V gene lost 6 bases and the J gene lost 3 bases, with 20 bases spanning the gap. CDR1 is LNHDA, CDR2 SQIVND, per germline (reference sequence). The CDR3 runs 16 residues. DNA of the CDR3: TGTGCCAGTAGGGAGGGGTCCCCGGGGTTAGACACTGAAGCTTTCTTT. Encoded protein: CASREGSPGLDTEAFF.

The chain is built from TRBV4-3 and TRBJ1-6; 7 bases line up with TRBD1. The CDR3 totals 15 residues. V lost 3 bases and J lost 7; bases outside the gene matches: 6. Germline V gives CDR1 LGHNA, CDR2 YSLEER. The CDR3 coding sequence is TGCGCCAGCAGCCACCGGGACAGAAGGAATTCACCCCTCCACTTT. Its protein product is CASSHRDRRNSPLHF.